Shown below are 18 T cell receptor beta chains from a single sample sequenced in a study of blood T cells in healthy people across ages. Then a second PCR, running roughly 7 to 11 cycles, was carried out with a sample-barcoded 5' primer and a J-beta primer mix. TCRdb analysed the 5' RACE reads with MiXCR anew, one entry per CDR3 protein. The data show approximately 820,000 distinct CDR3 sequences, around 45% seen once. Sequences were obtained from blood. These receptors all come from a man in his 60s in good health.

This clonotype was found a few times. The CDR3 bases are TGCAGCGTCGCCGACCCGTCCTACAATGAGCAGTTCTTC. Protein sequence: CSVADPSYNEQFF. This chain links TRBV29-1 with TRBJ2-1; D gene unclear. The length of the CDR3 is 13 residues. Per germline, CDR1 SQVTM and CDR2 ANQGSEA. V lost 6 bases and J lost 1, with 10 bases in between.

The CDR3 is CASSTLTRGTDTQYF. CDR3 in DNA: TGTGCCAGCAGTACGCTGACTCGAGGCACAGATACGCAGTATTTT. This chain joins TRBV11-2 and TRBJ2-3; D is ambiguous. Between the trimmed V and J ends, which lost 6 bases and 1 base, there was a span of 14 bases. This CDR3 has 15 amino acids. Germline CDR1 and CDR2: SGHAT and FQNNGV.

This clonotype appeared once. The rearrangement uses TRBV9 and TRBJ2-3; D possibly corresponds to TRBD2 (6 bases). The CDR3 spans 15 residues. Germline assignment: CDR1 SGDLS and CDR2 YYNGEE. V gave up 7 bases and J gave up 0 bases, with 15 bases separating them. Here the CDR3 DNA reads TGTGCCAGCGGCTTTTCCGCGGGGAGCACAGATACGCAGTATTTT. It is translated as CASGFSAGSTDTQYF.

CDR3 DNA sequence: TGTGCCATCCGGGACCCCGGTTCCAGCACAGATACGCAGTATTTT. It is translated as CAIRDPGSSTDTQYF. This sequence joins TRBV10-3 and TRBJ2-3, with D perhaps TRBD1 or TRBD2 (5 bases each). This CDR3 region has 15 residues. The V end lost 8 bases, the J end lost 0 bases, and 15 bases lay between the germline ends. CDR1 and CDR2 (germline): ENHRY, SYGVKD.

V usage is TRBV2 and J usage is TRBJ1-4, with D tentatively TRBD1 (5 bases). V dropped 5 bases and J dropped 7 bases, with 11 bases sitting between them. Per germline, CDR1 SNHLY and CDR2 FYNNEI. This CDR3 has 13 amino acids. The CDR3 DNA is TGTGCCAGCAGTCTCCGACAGATTGAAAAACTGTTTTTT. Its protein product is CASSLRQIEKLFF. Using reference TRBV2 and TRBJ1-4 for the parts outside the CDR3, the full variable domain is EPEVTQTPSHQVTQMGQEVILRCVPISNHLYFYWYRQILGQKVEFLVSFYNNEISEKSEIFDDQFSVERPDGSNFTLKIRSTKLEDSAMYFCASSLRQIEKLFFGSGTQLSVL.

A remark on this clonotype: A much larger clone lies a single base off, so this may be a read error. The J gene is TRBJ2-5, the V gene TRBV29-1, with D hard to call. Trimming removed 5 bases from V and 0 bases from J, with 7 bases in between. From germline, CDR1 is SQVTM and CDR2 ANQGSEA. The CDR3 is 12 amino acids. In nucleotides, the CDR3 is TGCAGCGTTCGGTCAGACCAAGAGACCCAGTACTTC. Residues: CSVRSDQETQYF. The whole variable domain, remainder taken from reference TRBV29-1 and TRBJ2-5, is SAVISQKPSRDICQRGTSLTIQCQVDSQVTMMFWYRQQPGQSLTLIATANQGSEATYESGFVIDKFPISRPNLTFSTLTVSNMSPEDSSIYLCSVRSDQETQYFGPGTRLLVL.

CDR3 protein: CASSITGGDTSNQPQHF. The CDR3 coding sequence is TGTGCCAGCAGTATTACAGGGGGTGATACTAGCAATCAGCCCCAGCATTTT. V and J are TRBV12-3 or TRBV12-4 and TRBJ1-5; TRBD1 matches at 8 bases. The J segment lost 0 bases and the V segment lost 5 bases, leaving 9 bases of the junction unmatched. This CDR3 is built from 17 residues.

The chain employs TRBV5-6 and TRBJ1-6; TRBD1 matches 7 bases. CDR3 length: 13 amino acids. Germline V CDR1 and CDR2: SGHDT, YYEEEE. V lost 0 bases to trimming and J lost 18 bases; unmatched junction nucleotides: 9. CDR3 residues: CASSLDRGGVPHF. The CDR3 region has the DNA TGTGCCAGCAGCTTGGATCGAGGGGGCGTCCCCCACTTT.

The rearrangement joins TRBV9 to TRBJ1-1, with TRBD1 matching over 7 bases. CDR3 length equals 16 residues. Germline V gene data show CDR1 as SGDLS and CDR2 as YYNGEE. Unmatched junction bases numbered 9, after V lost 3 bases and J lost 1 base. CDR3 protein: CASSEGIQGKNTEAFF. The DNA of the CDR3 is TGTGCCAGCAGCGAAGGGATACAGGGGAAGAACACTGAAGCTTTCTTT.

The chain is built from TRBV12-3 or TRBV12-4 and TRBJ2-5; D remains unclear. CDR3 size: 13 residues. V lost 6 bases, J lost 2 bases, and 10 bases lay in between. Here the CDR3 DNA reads TGTGCCAGCAGCCCCTTACTACAAGAGACCCAGTACTTC. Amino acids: CASSPLLQETQYF.

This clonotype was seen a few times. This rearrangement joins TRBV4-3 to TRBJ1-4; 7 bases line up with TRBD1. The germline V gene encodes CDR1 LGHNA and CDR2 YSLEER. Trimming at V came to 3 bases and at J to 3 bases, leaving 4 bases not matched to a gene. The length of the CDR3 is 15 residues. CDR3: CASSQGGQPNEKLFF. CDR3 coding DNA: TGCGCCAGCAGCCAGGGGGGACAGCCTAATGAAAAACTGTTTTTT.

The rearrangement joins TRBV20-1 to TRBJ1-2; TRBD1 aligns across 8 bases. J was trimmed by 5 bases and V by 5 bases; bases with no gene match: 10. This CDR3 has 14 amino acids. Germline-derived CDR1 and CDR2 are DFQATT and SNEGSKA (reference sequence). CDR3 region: CSAEGGTGVYGYTF. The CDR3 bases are TGCAGTGCTGAGGGGGGGACAGGCGTTTATGGCTACACCTTC.

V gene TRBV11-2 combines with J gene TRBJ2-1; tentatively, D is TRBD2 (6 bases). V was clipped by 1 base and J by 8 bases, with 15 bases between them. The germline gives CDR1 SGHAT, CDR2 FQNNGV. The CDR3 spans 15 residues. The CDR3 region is CASSLGRDVLYEQFF. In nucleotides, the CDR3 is TGTGCCAGCAGCTTAGGGCGGGACGTCTTATATGAGCAGTTCTTC.

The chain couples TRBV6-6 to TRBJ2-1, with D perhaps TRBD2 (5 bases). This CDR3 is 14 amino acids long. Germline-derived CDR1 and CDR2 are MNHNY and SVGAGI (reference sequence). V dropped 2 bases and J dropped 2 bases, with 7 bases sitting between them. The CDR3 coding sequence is TGTGCCAGCAGTTACCGGGAAGCCTACAATGAGCAGTTCTTC. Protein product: CASSYREAYNEQFF.

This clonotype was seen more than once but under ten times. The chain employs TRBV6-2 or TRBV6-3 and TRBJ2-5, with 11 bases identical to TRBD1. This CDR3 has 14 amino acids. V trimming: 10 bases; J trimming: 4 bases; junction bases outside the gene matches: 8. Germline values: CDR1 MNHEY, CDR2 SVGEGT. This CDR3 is CATGQGAKRETQYF. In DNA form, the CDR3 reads TGTGCCACCGGACAGGGGGCGAAACGAGAGACCCAGTACTTC.

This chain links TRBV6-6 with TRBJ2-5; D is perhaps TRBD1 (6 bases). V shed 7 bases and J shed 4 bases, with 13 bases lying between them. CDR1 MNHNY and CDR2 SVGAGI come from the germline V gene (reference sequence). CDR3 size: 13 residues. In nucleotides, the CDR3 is TGTGCCAGCAAAAACGGACAGATAGAGACCCAGTACTTC. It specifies CASKNGQIETQYF.

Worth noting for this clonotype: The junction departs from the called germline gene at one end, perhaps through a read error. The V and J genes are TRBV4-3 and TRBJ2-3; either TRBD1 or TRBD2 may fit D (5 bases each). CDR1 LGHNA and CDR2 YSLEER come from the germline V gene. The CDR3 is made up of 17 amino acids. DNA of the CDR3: TGCGCCGGCAGCCAAGATGTATCCGGGACCAACACAGATACGCAGTATTTT. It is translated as CAGSQDVSGTNTDTQYF.

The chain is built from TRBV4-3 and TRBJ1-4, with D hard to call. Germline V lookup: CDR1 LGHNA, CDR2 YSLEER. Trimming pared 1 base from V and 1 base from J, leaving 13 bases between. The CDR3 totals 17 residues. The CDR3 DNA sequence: TGCGCCAGCAGCCAAGGTAAGGGTTTTGGAACTAATGAAAAACTGTTTTTT. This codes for CASSQGKGFGTNEKLFF.